This is a list of T cell receptor beta chains from one sample in a study of blood T cell repertoires in COVID-19. Sequenced by immunoSEQ multiplex PCR; TCRdb stores in-frame clones only, minus some. The profile shows about 440,000 clones, roughly 91% of them singletons. Sequencing was carried out using PBMCs or T cells enriched from blood (not recorded which). These receptors all stem from a man between 18 and 29 years old who had recovered from COVID-19. Each CDR3 is given with its conserved first and last residue.

v_gene	len	j_gene	CDR3aa
TRBV2	15	TRBJ2-2	CASRRNSPNTGELFF
TRBV7-3	14	TRBJ1-1	CASSLGRGAGGAFF
TRBV25-1	10	TRBJ1-1	CASRGGTAFF
TRBV2	14	TRBJ2-1	CASSPVRGGNEQFF
TRBV5-5	15	TRBJ2-7	CASSPWIGQGLEQYF
TRBV9	15	TRBJ1-4	CASSVWVGGDEKLFF
TRBV27	14	TRBJ2-2	CASRGQGVTGELFF
TRBV19	15	TRBJ2-7	CASSISLAGVTEQYF
TRBV18	18	TRBJ1-5	CASSPTEMTGGRNQPQHF
TRBV11-2	19	TRBJ1-2	CASSPPRWAGGPNNYGYTF
TRBV15	15	TRBJ2-7	CATSQGGRGSYEQYF
TRBV29-1	18	TRBJ2-1	CSVVGRRGGPQSYNEQFF
TRBV5-1	15	TRBJ1-4	CASSLGGQSNEKLFF
TRBV18	15	TRBJ1-3	CASSRNRASGNTIYF
TRBV7-3	15	TRBJ1-5	CASSLSGLVNQPQHF
TRBV5-1	13	TRBJ1-2	CASSPVWGDGYTF
TRBV19	12	TRBJ1-2	CASSSAGGGYTF
TRBV29-1	15	TRBJ2-7	CSVEEPRGSSYEQYF
TRBV5-8	16	TRBJ1-1	CASSPLQGAVRTEAFF
TRBV7-3	13	TRBJ2-7	CASGAGTSYEQYF
TRBV6-5	13	TRBJ1-6	CASSPGQVSPLHF
TRBV27	15	TRBJ2-7	CASSRTTGGPYEQYF
TRBV19	12	TRBJ2-1	CASSMRGGEQFF
TRBV20-1	11	TRBJ1-2	CSAAQYYGYTF
TRBV7-2	15	TRBJ1-2	CASSLARGQGNGYTF
TRBV5-6	14	TRBJ2-5	CASSFSVGGETQYF
TRBV30	15	TRBJ1-4	CAWSVPTGGGEKLFF
TRBV11-2	17	TRBJ2-7	CASSLDIPAVSSYEQYF
TRBV5-4	13	TRBJ2-7	CASSLVGGNEQYF
TRBV10-1	14	TRBJ2-3	CASSESREADTQYF
TRBV21-1	14	TRBJ1-5	CASRVTEVGQPQHF
TRBV18	15	TRBJ1-3	CASSPTGGAGNTIYF
TRBV10-2	13	TRBJ1-1	CASSHPADTEAFF
TRBV9	13	TRBJ1-2	CASSVRINYGYTF
TRBV27	13	TRBJ1-5	CASSYKGDQPQHF
TRBV24-1	15	TRBJ2-7	CATSDSDRSSYEQYF
TRBV30	12	TRBJ1-1	CAWVRREWGAFF
TRBV5-5	14	TRBJ1-1	CASSLGHLNTEAFF
TRBV4-1	15	TRBJ1-2	CASTLGQGAARGYTF
TRBV6-5	14	TRBJ1-2	CASSYGDTNYGYTF
TRBV18	14	TRBJ2-1	CASSPTGGYNEQFF
TRBV9	13	TRBJ1-6	CASSDGANSPLHF
TRBV27	15	TRBJ2-1	CASSLIAGVSNEQFF
TRBV7-8	16	TRBJ1-3	CASSLAGQSSGNTIYF
TRBV2	14	TRBJ1-6	CASSAARNNSPLHF
TRBV4-1	16	TRBJ2-7	CASSQGLASGGYEQYF
TRBV19	13	TRBJ1-1	CASASWTGGEAFF
TRBV11-2	15	TRBJ2-7	CASSLEGLSSYEQYF
TRBV2	14	TRBJ1-5	CASTQGRINQPQHF
TRBV9	17	TRBJ2-6	CASSVGGSDSGANVLTF
TRBV7-9	14	TRBJ2-1	CASSLVRESNEQFF
TRBV7-2	16	TRBJ2-1	CASSLGTSGRVHEQFF
TRBV7-9	15	TRBJ1-6	CASSAGTGLGSPLHF
TRBV6-5	11	TRBJ2-3	CASSYLNTQYF
TRBV7-2	15	TRBJ2-7	CASRPSGAPTYEQYF
TRBV28	16	TRBJ2-7	CASSFTGGISSYEQYF
TRBV24-1	17	TRBJ2-6	CATSEGARTSGANVLTF